Presented here are 20 T cell receptor beta chains from one specimen sequenced in a study of CD8 T cells in Susac syndrome. The RNA, about 0.5 to 1 ug, was put through reverse transcription using random hexamers. In TCRdb, the immunoSEQ multiplex PCR reads were re-called with MiXCR into one record per CDR3 protein. The sample gives some 170,000 distinct CDR3 sequences, about 95% of which show up once; 0.1% is in the top ten. The sample consisted of CD4+ T cells from PBMCs. These receptors all stem from a human donor in good health.

The chain carries TRBV15 and TRBJ2-5; 9 nucleotides line up with TRBD2. The germline CDR1 and CDR2 sequences are LNHNV and YYDKDF (reference sequence). The CDR3 is made up of 16 amino acids. Trimming cost V 3 bases and J 0 bases; bases outside gene matches: 5. The CDR3 loop is CATSSRLAEHQETQYF. DNA for the CDR3: TGTGCCACCAGCAGCCGACTAGCGGAACACCAAGAGACCCAGTACTTC.

V is TRBV29-1 and J is TRBJ1-1; D unclear. V was clipped by 4 bases and J by 1 base, with 13 bases between them. The CDR3 loop spans 14 amino acids. Germline-derived CDR1 and CDR2 are SQVTM and ANQGSEA. The CDR3 sequence is CSVARGSSNTEAFF. The CDR3 nucleotides are TGCAGCGTTGCTCGGGGTTCGTCGAACACTGAAGCTTTCTTT.

This rearrangement joins TRBV6-2 or TRBV6-3 to TRBJ2-6; a possible D gene is TRBD1 (5 bases). Trimming removed 4 bases at V and 0 bases at J, with 19 bases between. The germline V gene has CDR1 MNHEY and CDR2 SVGEGT. CDR3 size: 19 residues. The CDR3 nucleotides are TGTGCCAGCAGTTCTAACCGACAGCGAATATACTCTGGGGCCAACGTCCTGACTTTC. This gives the protein CASSSNRQRIYSGANVLTF.

V usage is TRBV5-4 and J usage is TRBJ2-5, with 7 bases fitting TRBD1. The CDR3 is 15 residues long. V lost 4 bases and J lost 2; bases outside the gene matches: 8. Germline V gene data show CDR1 as SGHNT and CDR2 as YYREEE (reference sequence). Here the CDR3 DNA reads TGTGCCAGCAGCCAGACAGGGCTCGGGCAAGAGACCCAGTACTTC. Residues: CASSQTGLGQETQYF.

In DNA form, the CDR3 reads TGTGCCAGCAGCACCGGGACTAGCGATTGGTTTCAGTTCTTC. Its protein is CASSTGTSDWFQFF. This chain joins TRBV6-2 or TRBV6-3 and TRBJ2-1; TRBD2 aligns across 10 bases. This CDR3 region has 14 residues. The junction had 12 bases not matched to a gene; V was cut back by 6 bases and J by 13 bases. Germline CDR1 is MNHEY and CDR2 is SVGEGT.

Only one count was recorded for this clonotype. This rearrangement joins TRBV29-1 to TRBJ2-7, with a possible D match to TRBD1 (6 bases). V lost 6 bases and J lost 1, with 19 bases in between. Germline V CDR1 and CDR2: SQVTM, ANQGSEA. The CDR3 runs to 15 residues. CDR3 residues: CSVVGETGGSYEQYF. The CDR3 DNA follows: TGCAGCGTGGTCGGAGAGACAGGTGGATCCTACGAGCAGTACTTC.

The chain joins TRBV4-3 to TRBJ2-7; D might be TRBD1 or TRBD2, each matching 5 bases. V lost 1 base to trimming and J lost 6 bases, with 19 bases between them. CDR1 LGHNA and CDR2 YSLEER come from the germline V gene. This CDR3 has 16 residues. The CDR3 bases are TGCGCCAGCAGCCAAGGGGTAGGACATCGGGGCGCCGAGCAGTACTTC. Translated: CASSQGVGHRGAEQYF.

This clonotype was counted a single time. The rearrangement uses TRBV24-1 and TRBJ2-1; D not certain. Germline CDR1 and CDR2: KGHDR and SFDVKD. The V gene lost 0 bases and the J gene lost 15 bases, with 11 bases spanning the gap. The length of the CDR3 is 12 residues. The CDR3 protein is CATSDLRRFWFF. DNA for the CDR3: TGTGCCACCAGTGATTTGCGTCGGTTTTGGTTCTTC.

This clonotype was seen just once. The V and J genes are TRBV5-1 and TRBJ2-7, with D unclear. V was cut by 3 bases and J by 5 bases, with 15 bases left in between. CDR1 is SGHRS and CDR2 is YFSETQ in the germline V gene. This CDR3 spans 14 amino acids. The CDR3 DNA follows: TGCGCCAGCAGCTCCCGGTGGTTCGGCGACGAGCAGTACTTC. It yields the protein CASSSRWFGDEQYF. The variable domain in full, with the rest retrieved from reference TRBV5-1 and TRBJ2-7, is KAGVTQTPRYLIKTRGQQVTLSCSPISGHRSVSWYQQTPGQGLQFLFEYFSETQRNKGNFPGRFSGRQFSNSRSEMNVSTLELGDSALYLCASSSRWFGDEQYFGPGTRLTVT.

This rearrangement joins TRBV14 to TRBJ2-3, with TRBD2 matching 11 bases. Germline loops: CDR1 SGHDN, CDR2 FVKESK. The CDR3 totals 16 residues. With 2 bases clipped from V and 0 bases from J, the junction kept 1 base outside the gene matches. CDR3 in DNA: TGTGCCAGCAGCCAATGGACTAGCGGGAGCACAGATACGCAGTATTTT. It specifies CASSQWTSGSTDTQYF.

The CDR3 nucleotides read TGTGCCACCAGCCGACTAGCGGACCAAGAGACCCAGTACTTC. Protein product: CATSRLADQETQYF. The chain recombines TRBV15 with TRBJ2-5; 9 bases line up with TRBD2. Germline trimming cut 5 bases from V and 0 bases from J; bases unmatched to any gene: 1. This CDR3 contains 14 residues. CDR1 is LNHNV, CDR2 YYDKDF, per germline (reference sequence).

V gene TRBV20-1 combines with J gene TRBJ2-1, with 10 bases that match TRBD2. Germline V gene data show CDR1 as DFQATT and CDR2 as SNEGSKA (reference sequence). CDR3 length equals 13 residues. With 2 bases clipped from V and 6 bases from J, the junction kept 1 base outside the gene matches. The CDR3 is CSARLAGVNEQFF. Here the CDR3 DNA reads TGCAGTGCTAGACTAGCGGGAGTCAATGAGCAGTTCTTC.

The chain combines TRBV20-1 with TRBJ1-1; 7 positions agree with TRBD1. Germline V gene sequence: CDR1 DFQATT, CDR2 SNEGSKA (reference sequence). With V trimmed by 8 bases and J by 1 base, 7 bases remained unmatched. The CDR3 has 13 residues. This chain's CDR3 is CSLGGTANTEAFF. As DNA, the CDR3 is TGCAGTCTGGGGGGGACAGCGAACACTGAAGCTTTCTTT.

The rearrangement joins TRBV19 to TRBJ1-5; D not resolved. CDR3 length: 14 amino acids. The V gene's germline CDR1 is LNHDA and CDR2 SQIVND (reference sequence). With 3 bases removed from V and 9 bases from J, the gap between germline ends came to 15 bases. This CDR3 is CASSIGRRNGPQHF. DNA for the CDR3: TGTGCCAGTAGTATCGGGCGGCGCAATGGGCCCCAGCATTTT.

V and J are TRBV29-1 and TRBJ2-3; D is unclear. Germline CDR1 and CDR2: SQVTM and ANQGSEA. V was cut by 5 bases and J by 7 bases, with 7 bases left in between. This CDR3 is built from 10 residues. CDR3 protein: CSVILHTQYF. The CDR3 DNA is TGCAGCGTTATTCTGCATACGCAGTATTTT.

The chain employs TRBV20-1 and TRBJ2-1; D remains unclear. Trimming pared 3 bases from V and 0 bases from J, leaving 9 bases between. Germline V lookup: CDR1 DFQATT, CDR2 SNEGSKA (reference sequence). The CDR3 sequence is 14 residues long. The CDR3 region is CSARDRLSYNEQFF. Written as DNA, the CDR3 is TGCAGTGCTAGGGACCGACTCTCCTACAATGAGCAGTTCTTC.

V and J are TRBV9 and TRBJ2-5, with 9 positions matching TRBD1. This CDR3 is built from 15 residues. CDR1 and CDR2 (germline): SGDLS, YYNGEE. V shed 0 bases and J 7 bases; nucleotides not matched to a gene: 7. The DNA of the CDR3 is TGTGCCAGCAGCGTAGCTGGGACAGGGTCTGGGACCCAGTACTTC. This gives the protein CASSVAGTGSGTQYF.

The V gene is TRBV5-4, the J gene TRBJ2-7; 14 bases agree with TRBD2. CDR1 is SGHNT, CDR2 YYREEE, per germline (reference sequence). The trim removed 3 bases at V and 0 bases at J, leaving 2 bases unmatched. This CDR3 contains 16 residues. The CDR3 DNA reads TGTGCCAGCAGCTCGGGGACTAGCGGGAGCTCCTACGAGCAGTACTTC. This gives the protein CASSSGTSGSSYEQYF.

The chain's CDR3 is CAWTTTTDGYTF. The CDR3 nucleotides are TGTGCCTGGACTACTACCACCGATGGCTACACCTTC. V usage is TRBV30 and J usage is TRBJ1-2; D is unresolved. The CDR3 runs 12 residues. Trimming stripped 4 bases from V and 6 bases from J, with 12 bases between. The germline V gene has CDR1 GTSNPN and CDR2 SVGIG (reference sequence).

The J gene is TRBJ2-3, the V gene TRBV30; tentatively, D is TRBD1 (5 bases). Germline V gives CDR1 GTSNPN, CDR2 SVGIG (reference sequence). Between the trimmed V and J ends, which lost 6 bases and 2 bases, there was a span of 18 bases. The CDR3 contains 15 residues. The DNA of the CDR3 is TGTGCCTGTTCCCCAGGGCTAGGATTCACAGATACGCAGTATTTT. This gives the protein CACSPGLGFTDTQYF.